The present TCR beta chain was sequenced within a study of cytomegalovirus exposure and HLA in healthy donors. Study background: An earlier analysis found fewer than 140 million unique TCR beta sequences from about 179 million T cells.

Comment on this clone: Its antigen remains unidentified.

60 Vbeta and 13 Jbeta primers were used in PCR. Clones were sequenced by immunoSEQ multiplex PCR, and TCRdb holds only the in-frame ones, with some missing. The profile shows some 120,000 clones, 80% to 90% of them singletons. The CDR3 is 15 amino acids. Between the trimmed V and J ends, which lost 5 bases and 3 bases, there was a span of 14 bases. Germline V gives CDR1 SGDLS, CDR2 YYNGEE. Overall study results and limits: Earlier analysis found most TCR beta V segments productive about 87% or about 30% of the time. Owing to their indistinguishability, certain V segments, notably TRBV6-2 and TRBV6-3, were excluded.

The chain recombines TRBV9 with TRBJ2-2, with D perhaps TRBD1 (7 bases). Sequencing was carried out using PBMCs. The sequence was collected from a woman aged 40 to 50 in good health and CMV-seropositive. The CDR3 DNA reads TGTGCCAGCAGGGAGGGACAGAGAGACACCGGGGAGCTGTTTTTT. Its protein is CASREGQRDTGELFF.